This record looks at one T cell receptor (beta chain) sequence and its context. These data are taken from a study of T-cell reconstitution after alpha-beta-depleted transplantation in children. During its preparation, the TCRbeta library received unique molecular identifiers. TCRdb independently ran MiXCR on the PCR reads; one entry per CDR3 protein. The repertoire holds about 350,000 distinct CDR3 sequences, with 10% to 15% as singletons. The ends lost 4 bases at V and 1 base at J; junction bases unmatched: 3. The CDR3 is made up of 14 amino acids. Germline V gene data show CDR1 as SGHRS and CDR2 as YFSETQ.

This rearrangement joins TRBV5-1 to TRBJ1-1; 8 bases match TRBD1. This sequence originates from a human donor who donated a stem cell graft to a child with Fanconi anemia. Sequences were derived from PBMCs, sampled from the stem cell graft. The CDR3 DNA reads TGCGCCAGCAGCCACGACAGGGGGAACACTGAAGCTTTCTTT. Translated: CASSHDRGNTEAFF. The whole variable domain, remainder taken from reference TRBV5-1 and TRBJ1-1, is KAGVTQTPRYLIKTRGQQVTLSCSPISGHRSVSWYQQTPGQGLQFLFEYFSETQRNKGNFPGRFSGRQFSNSRSEMNVSTLELGDSALYLCASSHDRGNTEAFFGQGTRLTVV.